This T cell receptor (beta chain) was found in a study of T and B cells in COVID-19 patients (TCRdb year 2020). Context from the whole study: Using TRB and IGH repertoire sequencing of peripheral blood, the study characterized adaptive immunity in COVID-19 patients who had active infection or had recovered. A median age of roughly 31 years was recorded in the recovered cohort versus around 70 years in the active-infection cohort. The repository of TCR and BCR sequences included approximately 72 time points from about 35 patients, and more than 8.3 million TCR sequences were analysed. A recovered cohort included about 18 patients who provided 20 to 25 samples, and most of these patients had mild to moderate COVID-19 treated on an outpatient basis. Of the 20 patients in the active-infection cohort, about 17 had comorbidities associated with unfavorable COVID-19 outcome. Of the roughly 20 patients in the active-infection cohort, 12 were critically ill and needed mechanical ventilation or ECMO. An age-matched reference group of 30 to 40 healthy donors negative for COVID-19 antibodies served as the comparison for repertoire analyses. As many as 9 follow-up blood samples were taken per patient, and some of the samples covered different disease stages within the same individual. A couple of patients were in both the active and recovered cohorts because samples existed from active disease and from after recovery.

Deletion took 6 bases off V and 0 bases off J, with a span of 9 bases between the germline ends. The CDR3 contains 14 residues, cysteine and phenylalanine counted. The entry retains the CDR3 DNA only, 42 bases that are in frame from base 1. About this clonotype itself: The antigen it binds to is not known. Base qualities are missing; no much larger clone stands one base away.

Sequencing took place on an Illumina MiSeq. Multiplex PCR with BIOMED2 TRB-A/B primer pools was used to amplify the TRB rearrangements. Illumina-compatible adapters and 7-nucleotide sample barcodes were attached to the amplicons in two consecutive PCRs. Phusion HS II polymerase was used for all library PCRs. Amplicons were gel-purified with the NucleoSpin Gel and PCR Clean-up kit, quantified on Qubit, and pooled at 3 to 4 nM. The quality of the amplicon pool was checked on an Agilent 2100 Bioanalyzer prior to Illumina next-generation sequencing. Per the source publication's procedure: TRB rearrangements were annotated with MiXCR 3.0.8 using the default MiXCR reference library. Non-productive reads and sequences with fewer than 2 reads were removed, and every unique CDR3 nucleotide sequence was treated as one clone. R 3.5.1 was used to calculate clonality, diversity, richness and V-J gene usage. GLIPH2 was used for TCR clustering by CDR3 similarity, and generation probabilities were calculated by OLGA. Only GLIPH2 clusters containing at least four unique TCR clonotypes present in at least three individuals were kept. Clones were called with MiXCR by TCRdb after fastp trimmed the public reads at Q25, and only in-frame beta chains were retained. Every CDR3 protein is listed once, alongside the most common genes and DNA of its rows. The V and J calls reflect TCRdb's pipeline rather than the authors' work. In all, the sample holds roughly 6,900 distinct CDR3 sequences, and less than 35% of those were seen once. The ten largest clones take up approximately 24% of the sample.

TRB repertoires were amplified from 250-500 ng of genomic DNA extracted from blood. What the study reported, not specific to this receptor: The reported TCR clusters were stated to require prospective validation before clinical use. Specific T cell subsets (CD4+/Treg/CD8+) and sorted SARS-CoV-2-responsive or tetramer+ T cells had not yet been sequenced, with those experiments still ongoing. Patients with COVID-19 were reported to show strongly skewed TRBV/TRBJ gene usage. A total of approximately 2,300 exclusive TCR clusters, including over 25 low-pGen clusters, were found in the recovered cohort. During active COVID-19 the TRB repertoires were highly clonal, but at recovery diversity and richness rose above the levels seen in healthy donors. The cohort was judged too small for assessing how HLA contributes to COVID-19 susceptibility or severity. Few blood samples were available from mildly ill patients while symptoms were present or from severe cases at early time points.

The sequence was collected from a human donor who had recovered from COVID-19. The chain is made from TRBV12-3 or TRBV12-4 and TRBJ1-3; a tentative D match to TRBD1 spans 6 bases. Sequencing was done on a sample of blood. The sequence in DNA is TGTGCCAGCAGCAGGGGTGGCTCTGGAAACACCATATATTTT. Protein translation: CASSRGGSGNTIYF.